A single TCR beta chain is shown here with its context. Antigen specificity is unknown. The data derive from a study of CD8 T cells in Susac syndrome. Study-wide results and limits: The study's TCR sequencing and HLA analysis covered a relatively small number of individuals, and the study acknowledged this.

Germline V gives CDR1 DFQATT, CDR2 SNEGSKA (reference sequence). This CDR3 spans 12 amino acids. Trimming removed 1 base at V and 0 bases at J, with 3 bases between. CD8+ and CD4+ T cells from blood underwent TCR beta sequencing, which was carried out in a high-throughput format. The RNA, about 0.45 to 1 ug, was put through reverse transcription using random hexamers. MiXCR, applied by TCRdb to the immunoSEQ multiplex PCR reads, yields one record per CDR3 protein. The sample records some 180,000 distinct CDR3 sequences, about 95% being singletons. Sequencing was performed on CD4+ T cells from PBMCs. The V and J genes are TRBV20-1 and TRBJ2-5; D gene ambiguous. This TCR derives from a human donor in good health. The CDR3 sequence: CSARGDQETQYF. For the CDR3, the DNA is TGCAGTGCTAGAGGGGACCAAGAGACCCAGTACTTC.